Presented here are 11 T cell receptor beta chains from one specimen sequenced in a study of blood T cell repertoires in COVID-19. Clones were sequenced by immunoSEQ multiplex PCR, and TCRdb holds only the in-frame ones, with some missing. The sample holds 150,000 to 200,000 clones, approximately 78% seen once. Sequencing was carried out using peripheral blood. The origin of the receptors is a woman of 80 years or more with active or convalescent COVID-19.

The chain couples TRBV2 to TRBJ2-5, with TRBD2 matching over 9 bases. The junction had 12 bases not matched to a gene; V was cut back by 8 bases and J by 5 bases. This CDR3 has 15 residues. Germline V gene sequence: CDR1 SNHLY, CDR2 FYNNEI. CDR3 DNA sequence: TGTGCCAGCCAAATAGCGGGGGCCTGGGACGAGACCCAGTACTTC. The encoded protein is CASQIAGAWDETQYF.

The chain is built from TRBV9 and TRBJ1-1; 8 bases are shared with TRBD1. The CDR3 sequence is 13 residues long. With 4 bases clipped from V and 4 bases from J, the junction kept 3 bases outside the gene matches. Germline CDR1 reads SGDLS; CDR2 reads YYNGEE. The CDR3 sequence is CASSPGTGTEAFF. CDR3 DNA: TGTGCCAGCAGCCCAGGGACAGGCACTGAAGCTTTCTTT.

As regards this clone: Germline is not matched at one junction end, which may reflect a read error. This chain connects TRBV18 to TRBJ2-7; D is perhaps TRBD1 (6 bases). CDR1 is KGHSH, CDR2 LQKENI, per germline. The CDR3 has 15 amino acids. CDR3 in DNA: TGTGCCAGCTCACCACCGTCCGGGACATCCTCCGAGCAGTACTTC. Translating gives CASSPPSGTSSEQYF.

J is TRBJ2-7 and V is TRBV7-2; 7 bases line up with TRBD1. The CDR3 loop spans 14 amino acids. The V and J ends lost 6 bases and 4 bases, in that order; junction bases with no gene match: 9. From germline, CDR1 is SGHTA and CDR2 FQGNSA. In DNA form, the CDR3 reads TGTGCCAGCAGTCTTCTCTACAGGGGTTACGAGCAGTACTTC. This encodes CASSLLYRGYEQYF.

The CDR3 DNA reads TGTGCCAGCAGCCGGCGGGACAGGTTGGGCTATGGCTACACCTTC. This encodes CASSRRDRLGYGYTF. J is TRBJ1-2 and V is TRBV5-8, with TRBD1 matching over 8 bases. The V segment lost 4 bases and the J segment 4 bases; nucleotides outside the gene matches: 9. Germline CDR1 and CDR2: SGHTS and YDEGEE. This CDR3 has 15 residues.

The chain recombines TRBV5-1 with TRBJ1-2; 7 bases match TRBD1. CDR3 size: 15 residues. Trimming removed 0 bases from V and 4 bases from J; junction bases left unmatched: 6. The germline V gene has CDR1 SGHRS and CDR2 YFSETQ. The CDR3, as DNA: TGCGCCAGCAGCTTGGGACAGGGAGACTCCTATGGCTACACCTTC. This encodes CASSLGQGDSYGYTF.

The CDR3: CASSPTTDLQQGASGNQPQHF. The CDR3 DNA sequence: TGTGCCAGCAGCCCAACGACCGACTTACAACAGGGGGCGAGCGGGAATCAGCCCCAGCATTTT. V usage is TRBV21-1 and J usage is TRBJ1-5; the table names TRBD1, a call not compared with the DNA. TRBV21-1 is designated a pseudogene. The CDR3 loop spans 21 amino acids.

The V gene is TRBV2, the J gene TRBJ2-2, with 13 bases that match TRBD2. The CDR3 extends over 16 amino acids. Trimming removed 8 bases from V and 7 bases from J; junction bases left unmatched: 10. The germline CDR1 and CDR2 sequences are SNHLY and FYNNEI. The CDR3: CASQRLAGGGIGELFF. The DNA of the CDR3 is TGTGCCAGCCAGCGACTAGCGGGGGGAGGTATCGGGGAGCTGTTTTTT.

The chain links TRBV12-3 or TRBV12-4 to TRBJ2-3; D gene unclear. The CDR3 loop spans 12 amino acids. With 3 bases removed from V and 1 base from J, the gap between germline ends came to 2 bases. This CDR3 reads CASSFGTDTQYF. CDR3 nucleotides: TGTGCCAGCAGTTTCGGCACAGATACGCAGTATTTT.

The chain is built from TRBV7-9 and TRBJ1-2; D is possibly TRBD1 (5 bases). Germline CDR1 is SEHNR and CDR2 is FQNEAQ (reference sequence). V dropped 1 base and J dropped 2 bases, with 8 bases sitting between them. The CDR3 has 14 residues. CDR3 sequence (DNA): TGTGCCAGCAGCTTAGAGGGGTCGAACTATGGCTACACCTTC. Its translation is CASSLEGSNYGYTF.

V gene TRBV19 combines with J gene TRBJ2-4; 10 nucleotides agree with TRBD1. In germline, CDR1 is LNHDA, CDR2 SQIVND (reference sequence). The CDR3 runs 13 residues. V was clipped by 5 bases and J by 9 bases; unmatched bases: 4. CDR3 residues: CASSGQGGGIQYF. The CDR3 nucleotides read TGTGCCAGTAGTGGACAGGGGGGAGGCATTCAGTACTTC.